The clone carrying this T cell receptor beta chain appeared a few times. What it recognizes is unknown. These data belong to a study of shared clonotypes between healthy human individuals. Study details: The plates for each donor numbered three CD4 naive, three CD4 memory, two CD8 naive and one CD8 memory.

Study conclusions and caveats: Inspection by rarefaction showed sorted-subset sequencing to be incomplete despite large depth. Relative to clonotypes present in all four donors, those not shared had lower generation probabilities. Larger richness was generally estimated for naive than memory subsets.

Germline CDR1 reads SEHNR; CDR2 reads FQNEAQ (reference sequence). V lost 5 bases and J lost 5, with 6 bases in between. The CDR3 length is 11 residues. Only in-frame clones appear in the TCRdb table, and some are missing; sequencing was by immunoSEQ multiplex PCR. The sample consists of about 2.4 million clones, more than 90% of them appearing once. Sequenced material: naive CD4+ T cells sorted from blood. Stated subset: CD45RA+ positively selected. The chain links TRBV7-9 to TRBJ1-1; D remains ambiguous. This TCR was sampled from a man younger than 30 in good health. CDR3 in DNA: TGTGCCAGCAGCCAGTCAACTGAAGCTTTCTTT. Protein sequence: CASSQSTEAFF.